At least ten counts were recorded for the clone carrying this TCR beta chain. Its antigen is as yet unknown. One entry per CDR3 protein, called by TCRdb with MiXCR from the RT-PCR reads. The data contain under 850,000 distinct CDR3 sequences, approximately 17% of them singletons. The sample is drawn from a study of response to subunit inactivated influenza vaccine. Study outcomes and limitations: It was the authors' suggestion that each seasonal influenza vaccination recruits few new T cells.

Between the trimmed V and J ends, which lost 0 bases and 4 bases, there was a span of 12 bases. The CDR3 sequence is 16 residues long. CDR1 LGHNA and CDR2 YSLEER come from the germline V gene. The specimen was PBMCs from blood, collected 4 to 6 days after vaccination. This rearrangement joins TRBV4-3 to TRBJ2-2; the D is unclear. The source is a man in his fifties or sixties who received an inactivated influenza vaccine. The CDR3 nucleotides read TGCGCCAGCAGCCAAGATAGGCTAGGGCTCACCGGGGAGCTGTTTTTT. It specifies CASSQDRLGLTGELFF.